This record looks at one TCR beta chain sequence and its context. Its antigen remains unidentified. The data belong to a study of Tregs in tolerant kidney transplant recipients. Study-wide results and caveats: The small number of patients limits these findings pending further validation.

Thawed PBMCs were FACS-sorted into unstimulated CD4+CD25+CD127- regulatory T cells, CD4+CD25- non-regulatory cells, CD4 and CD8 cells. TCRdb keeps only in-frame clones here, not all; method: immunoSEQ multiplex PCR. The table lists some 240,000 clones, 80% to 85% of them singletons. CDR3 length: 14 residues. Per germline, CDR1 MNHNS and CDR2 SASEGT. V lost 1 base and J lost 8, with 11 bases in between. Sequencing input: CD4+ T cells from blood. The chain joins TRBV6-1 to TRBJ1-4, with D possibly TRBD1 on 6 matching bases. This clonotype originated in a human donor in good health. The CDR3 DNA follows: TGTGCCAGCAGTGAAGGGGGGGCAAGGGAAAAACTGTTTTTT. Protein: CASSEGGAREKLFF.